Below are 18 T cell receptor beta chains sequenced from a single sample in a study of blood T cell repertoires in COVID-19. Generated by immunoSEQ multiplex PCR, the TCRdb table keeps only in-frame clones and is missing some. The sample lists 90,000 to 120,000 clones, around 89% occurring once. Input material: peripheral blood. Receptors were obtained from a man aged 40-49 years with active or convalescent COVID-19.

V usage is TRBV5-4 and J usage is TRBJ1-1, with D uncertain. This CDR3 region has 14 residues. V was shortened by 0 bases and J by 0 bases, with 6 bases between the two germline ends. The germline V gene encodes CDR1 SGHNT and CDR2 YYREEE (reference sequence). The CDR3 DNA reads TGTGCCAGCAGCTTGGGGGCTATGAACACTGAAGCTTTCTTT. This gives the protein CASSLGAMNTEAFF.

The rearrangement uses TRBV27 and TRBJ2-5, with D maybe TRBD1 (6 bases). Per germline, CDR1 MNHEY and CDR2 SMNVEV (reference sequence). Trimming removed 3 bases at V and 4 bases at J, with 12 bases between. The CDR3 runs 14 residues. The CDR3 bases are TGTGCCAGCAGTTTGGGGCAGGGGAGAGAGACCCAGTACTTC. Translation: CASSLGQGRETQYF.

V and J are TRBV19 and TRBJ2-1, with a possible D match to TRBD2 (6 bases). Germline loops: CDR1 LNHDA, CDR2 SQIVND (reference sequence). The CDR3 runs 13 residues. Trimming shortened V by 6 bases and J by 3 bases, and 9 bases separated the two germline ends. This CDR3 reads CASSNSGYNEQFF. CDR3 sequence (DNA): TGTGCCAGTAGCAATAGCGGCTACAATGAGCAGTTCTTC. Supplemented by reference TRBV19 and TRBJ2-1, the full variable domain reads DGGITQSPKYLFRKEGQNVTLSCEQNLNHDAMYWYRQDPGQGLRLIYYSQIVNDFQKGDIAEGYSVSREKKESFPLTVTSAQKNPTAFYLCASSNSGYNEQFFGPGTRLTVL.

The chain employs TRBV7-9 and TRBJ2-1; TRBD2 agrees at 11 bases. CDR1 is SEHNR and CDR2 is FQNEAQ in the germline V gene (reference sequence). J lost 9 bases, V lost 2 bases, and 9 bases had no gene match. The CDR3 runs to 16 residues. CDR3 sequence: CASSLIAGGLRSEQFF. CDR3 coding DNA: TGTGCCAGCAGCTTAATAGCGGGAGGGCTTCGGAGTGAGCAGTTCTTC.

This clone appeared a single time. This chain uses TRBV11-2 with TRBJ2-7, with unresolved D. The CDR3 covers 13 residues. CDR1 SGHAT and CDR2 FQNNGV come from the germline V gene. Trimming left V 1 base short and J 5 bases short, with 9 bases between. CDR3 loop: CASSLGVVNEQYF. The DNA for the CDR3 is TGTGCCAGCAGCTTAGGAGTCGTGAACGAGCAGTACTTC. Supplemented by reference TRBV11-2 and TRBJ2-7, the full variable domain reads EAGVAQSPRYKIIEKRQSVAFWCNPISGHATLYWYQQILGQGPKLLIQFQNNGVVDDSQLPKDRFSAERLKGVDSTLKIQPAKLEDSAVYLCASSLGVVNEQYFGPGTRLTVT.

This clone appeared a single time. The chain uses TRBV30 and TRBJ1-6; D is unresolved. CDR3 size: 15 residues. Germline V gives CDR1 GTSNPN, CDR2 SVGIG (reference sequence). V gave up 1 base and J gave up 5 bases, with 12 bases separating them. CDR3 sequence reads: CAWSATGWDNSPLHF. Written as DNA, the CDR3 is TGTGCCTGGAGTGCCACCGGGTGGGATAATTCACCCCTCCACTTT.

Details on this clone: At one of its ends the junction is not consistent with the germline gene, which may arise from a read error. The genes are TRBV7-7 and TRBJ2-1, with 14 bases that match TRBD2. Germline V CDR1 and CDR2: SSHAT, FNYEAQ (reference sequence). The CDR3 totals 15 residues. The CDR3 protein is CASSFGLAGGNEQFF. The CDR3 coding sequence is TGTGCTAGCAGCTTCGGACTAGCGGGGGGAAATGAGCAGTTCTTC.

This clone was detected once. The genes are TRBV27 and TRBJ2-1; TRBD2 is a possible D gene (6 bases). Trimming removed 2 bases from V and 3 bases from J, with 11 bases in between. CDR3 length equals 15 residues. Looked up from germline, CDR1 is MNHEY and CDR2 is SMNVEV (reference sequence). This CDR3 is CASSLQGGYYNEQFF. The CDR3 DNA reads TGTGCCAGCAGTTTACAGGGAGGTTACTACAATGAGCAGTTCTTC.

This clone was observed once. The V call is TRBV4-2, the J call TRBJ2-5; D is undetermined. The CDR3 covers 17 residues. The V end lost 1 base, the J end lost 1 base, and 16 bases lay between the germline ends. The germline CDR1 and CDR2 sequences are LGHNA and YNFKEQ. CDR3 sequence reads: CASSQVERPKPQETQYF. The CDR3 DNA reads TGTGCCAGCAGCCAAGTGGAGCGCCCGAAGCCCCAAGAGACCCAGTACTTC.

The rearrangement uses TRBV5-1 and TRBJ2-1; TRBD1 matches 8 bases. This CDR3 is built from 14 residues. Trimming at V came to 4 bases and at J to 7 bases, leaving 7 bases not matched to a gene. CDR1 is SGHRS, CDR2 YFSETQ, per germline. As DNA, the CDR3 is TGCGCCAGCAGCCTTCAGGGGGCCAGGAATGAGCAGTTCTTC. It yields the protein CASSLQGARNEQFF. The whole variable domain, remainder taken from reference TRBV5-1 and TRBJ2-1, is KAGVTQTPRYLIKTRGQQVTLSCSPISGHRSVSWYQQTPGQGLQFLFEYFSETQRNKGNFPGRFSGRQFSNSRSEMNVSTLELGDSALYLCASSLQGARNEQFFGPGTRLTVL.

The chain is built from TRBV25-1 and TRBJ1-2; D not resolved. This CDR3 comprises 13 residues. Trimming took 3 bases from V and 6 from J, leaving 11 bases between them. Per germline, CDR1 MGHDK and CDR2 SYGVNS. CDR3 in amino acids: CASSDPKEDGYTF. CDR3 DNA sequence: TGTGCCAGCAGTGATCCGAAGGAGGATGGCTACACCTTC.

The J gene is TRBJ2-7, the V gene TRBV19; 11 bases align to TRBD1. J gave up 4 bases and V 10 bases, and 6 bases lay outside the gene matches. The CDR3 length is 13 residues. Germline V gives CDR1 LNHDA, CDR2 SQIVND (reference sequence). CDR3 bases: TGTGCCACCTCCGGGACAGGGGGATACGAGCAGTACTTC. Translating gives CATSGTGGYEQYF.

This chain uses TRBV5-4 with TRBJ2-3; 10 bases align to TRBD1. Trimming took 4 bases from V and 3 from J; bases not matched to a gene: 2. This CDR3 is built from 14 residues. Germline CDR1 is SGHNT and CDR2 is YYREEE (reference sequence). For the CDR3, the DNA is TGTGCCAGCAGCCGGACAGGGGGAACAGATACGCAGTATTTT. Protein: CASSRTGGTDTQYF.

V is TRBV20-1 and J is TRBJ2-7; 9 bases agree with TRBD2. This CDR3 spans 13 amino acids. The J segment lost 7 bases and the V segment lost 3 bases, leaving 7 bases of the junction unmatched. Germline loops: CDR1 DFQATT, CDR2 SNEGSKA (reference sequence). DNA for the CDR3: TGCAGTGCTAGTCAGCGGGAGGCCGGGGAGCAGTACTTC. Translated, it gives CSASQREAGEQYF.

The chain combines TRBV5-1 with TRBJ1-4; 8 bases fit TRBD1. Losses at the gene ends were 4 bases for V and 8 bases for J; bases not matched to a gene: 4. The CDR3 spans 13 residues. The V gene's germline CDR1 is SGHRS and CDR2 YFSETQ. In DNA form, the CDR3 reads TGCGCCAGCAGCCTCGGGACAGGCGAAAAACTGTTTTTT. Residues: CASSLGTGEKLFF.

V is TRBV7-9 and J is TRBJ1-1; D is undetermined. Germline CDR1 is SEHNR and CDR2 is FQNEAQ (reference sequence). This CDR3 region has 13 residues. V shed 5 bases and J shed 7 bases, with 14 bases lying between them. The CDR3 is CASSHEDANEAFF. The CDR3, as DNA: TGTGCCAGCAGCCACGAGGATGCAAATGAAGCTTTCTTT.

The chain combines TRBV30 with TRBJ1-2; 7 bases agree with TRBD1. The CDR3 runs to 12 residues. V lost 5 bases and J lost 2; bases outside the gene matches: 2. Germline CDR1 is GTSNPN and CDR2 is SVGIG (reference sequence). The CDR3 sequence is CAWRDSNYGYTF. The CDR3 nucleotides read TGTGCCTGGCGGGACAGCAACTATGGCTACACCTTC.

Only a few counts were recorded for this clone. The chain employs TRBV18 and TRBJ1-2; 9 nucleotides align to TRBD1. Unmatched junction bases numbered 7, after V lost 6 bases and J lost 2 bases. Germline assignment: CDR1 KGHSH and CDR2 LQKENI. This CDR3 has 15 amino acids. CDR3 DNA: TGTGCCAGCTCTCCTGGGACAGGGTCCAACTATGGCTACACCTTC. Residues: CASSPGTGSNYGYTF.